These 19 T cell receptor beta chains came from one sample sequenced in a study of neurological immune-mediated disorders. Each CDR3 protein gets one entry after TCRdb re-called the 5' RACE reads with MiXCR. The sample yields 65,000 to 80,000 distinct CDR3 sequences, 17% seen once. Sequenced input: PBMCs. Every receptor here comes from a woman aged 40-49 years in good health.

This chain joins TRBV28 and TRBJ2-7; a possible D gene is TRBD1 (5 bases). The CDR3 consists of 17 residues. Germline CDR1 and CDR2: MDHEN and SYDVKM. The CDR3 DNA reads TGTGCCAGCAGTTTGGGCAAACTGACAGATTTATCCTACGGGCAGTACGTC. Amino acid sequence: CASSLGKLTDLSYGQYV.

This clonotype has a count of ten or more. The CDR3, as DNA: TGTGCCAGCGCGAGACAGGGGTTCCCTCAAGAGACCCAGTACTTC. It codes for CASARQGFPQETQYF. This sequence joins TRBV6-1 and TRBJ2-5, with 8 bases lining up with TRBD1. V was pared by 8 bases and J by 2 bases, with 10 bases of the junction left unmatched. CDR3 length: 15 residues. Germline V CDR1 and CDR2: MNHNS, SASEGT.

This clonotype was seen many times. This rearrangement joins TRBV7-2 to TRBJ2-7, with D unclear. CDR3 length equals 15 residues. Germline V gene sequence: CDR1 SGHTA, CDR2 FQGNSA. V lost 5 bases to trimming and J lost 2 bases, with 16 bases between them. In DNA form, the CDR3 reads TGTGCCAGCAGCCCCGACCCGGCCGAACCCTACGAGCAGTACTTC. Protein sequence: CASSPDPAEPYEQYF.

The sample holds many counts of this clonotype. V usage is TRBV7-2 and J usage is TRBJ2-2; TRBD2 agrees at 11 bases. The CDR3 loop spans 19 amino acids. Germline CDR1 is SGHTA and CDR2 is FQGNSA. V gave up 0 bases and J gave up 5 bases; unmatched junction bases: 11. The CDR3 DNA reads TGTGCCAGCAGCTTAGCACTAGCGGGGGCCTCAAAGGGAACCGGGGAGCTGTTTTTT. This codes for CASSLALAGASKGTGELFF. Full variable domain (rest looked up from reference TRBV7-2 and TRBJ2-2): GAGVSQSPSNKVTEKGKDVELRCDPISGHTALYWYRQSLGQGLEFLIYFQGNSAPDKSGLPSDRFSAERTGGSVSTLTIQRTQQEDSAVYLCASSLALAGASKGTGELFFGEGSRLTVL.

Ten or more counts support this clonotype. This sequence joins TRBV5-1 and TRBJ1-5; D unclear. With 4 bases removed from V and 1 base from J, the gap between germline ends came to 6 bases. This CDR3 has 13 residues. Germline CDR1 and CDR2: SGHRS and YFSETQ. CDR3 amino acids: CASSISSNQPQHF. The DNA for the CDR3 is TGCGCCAGCAGCATATCGAGCAATCAGCCCCAGCATTTT.

Ten or more counts support this clonotype. The CDR3 spells CASSDSTAGISGNTIYF. The CDR3 nucleotides read TGTGCCAGCAGTGATTCTACCGCAGGGATCTCTGGAAACACCATATATTTT. The chain joins TRBV9 to TRBJ1-3, with a weak D call TRBD1 (5 bases). The CDR3 runs 17 residues. Deletions cut 5 bases from V and 0 bases from J, with 18 bases between. The germline gives CDR1 SGDLS, CDR2 YYNGEE.

This clonotype has just a few counts. This chain connects TRBV18 to TRBJ1-6; 7 bases are a match to TRBD1. V was clipped by 2 bases and J by 10 bases; unmatched bases: 8. The CDR3 has 15 amino acids. Germline CDR1 KGHSH, CDR2 LQKENI. CDR3 region: CASSPTGQGDSPLHF. The CDR3 DNA is TGTGCCAGCTCACCAACGGGCCAGGGGGACTCACCCCTCCACTTT.

This clonotype was counted many times. The chain recombines TRBV9 with TRBJ2-3, with 11 bases aligning to TRBD2. Germline V gene lookup returns CDR1 SGDLS and CDR2 YYNGEE. V was clipped by 4 bases and J by 4 bases; unmatched bases: 5. This CDR3 comprises 15 residues. The CDR3 bases are TGTGCCAGCAGCTTTAGCGGGGGGGCTCCAGATACGCAGTATTTT. It yields the protein CASSFSGGAPDTQYF.

Details on this clonotype: One end of the junction fails to match germline, which may point to a read error. For the CDR3, the DNA is TGTGCCAGCAGCGCATATATCTTTGGGGGGGAGCGGTTTTTT. It is translated as CASSAYIFGGERFF. The gene calls are TRBV7-3 and TRBJ2-2; TRBD2 matches at 7 bases. The germline V gene has CDR1 SGHTA and CDR2 FQGTGA. This CDR3 has 14 residues.

This clonotype was observed many times. V usage is TRBV3-1 and J usage is TRBJ1-4; D remains unclear. Trimming left V 0 bases short and J 5 bases short, with 7 bases between. Per germline, CDR1 LGHDT and CDR2 YNNKEL (reference sequence). This CDR3 contains 14 residues. The CDR3 nucleotides read TGTGCCAGCAGCCAAGAAGACCTCAATGAAAAACTGTTTTTT. This codes for CASSQEDLNEKLFF.

J is TRBJ1-1 and V is TRBV19, with no clear D. CDR3 length: 14 amino acids. The ends were cut back, 1 base at V and 2 bases at J, with 8 bases in the middle. Germline CDR1 LNHDA, CDR2 SQIVND (reference sequence). The CDR3 protein is CASSIGEENTEAFF. The CDR3 nucleotides read TGTGCCAGTAGTATAGGGGAGGAAAACACTGAAGCTTTCTTT.

The chain joins TRBV5-5 to TRBJ2-7; D tentatively fits TRBD1 or TRBD2 (6 bases each). Germline-derived CDR1 and CDR2 are SGHKS and YYEKEE (reference sequence). The CDR3 extends over 16 amino acids. V lost 0 bases and J lost 0, with 13 bases in between. The CDR3 sequence: CASSLDGGSASYEQYF. The CDR3 region has the DNA TGTGCCAGCAGCTTGGACGGGGGCTCCGCCTCCTACGAGCAGTACTTC.

The chain recombines TRBV12-3 or TRBV12-4 with TRBJ2-1; the D gene is possibly TRBD2 (6 bases). V was trimmed by 3 bases and J by 8 bases, leaving 11 bases between them. This CDR3 is 13 amino acids long. Written as DNA, the CDR3 is TGTGCCAGCAGTTTGGGGGGACGCGATGAGCAGTTCTTC. Translation gives CASSLGGRDEQFF.

The sample holds many counts of this clonotype. This sequence joins TRBV27 and TRBJ1-2, with a possible D match to TRBD1 (5 bases). CDR3 length equals 14 residues. Germline V gene sequence: CDR1 MNHEY, CDR2 SMNVEV (reference sequence). V was cut by 2 bases and J by 3 bases, with 10 bases left in between. The CDR3 is CASSLKGRDYGYTF. CDR3 DNA: TGTGCCAGCAGTTTAAAGGGGCGCGACTATGGCTACACCTTC.

This clonotype was seen repeatedly, ten times or more. The CDR3 is CASSRQGPNEKLFF. For the CDR3, the DNA is TGTGCCAGCAGCCGACAGGGTCCTAATGAAAAACTGTTTTTT. The chain recombines TRBV12-3 or TRBV12-4 with TRBJ1-4; 7 nucleotides match TRBD1. Trimming took 6 bases from V and 3 from J; bases not matched to a gene: 4. This CDR3 comprises 14 residues.

This clonotype was counted many times. This chain uses TRBV20-1 with TRBJ2-3; the D call may be TRBD1 or TRBD2 (6 bases each). Trimming took 8 bases from V and 1 from J, leaving 10 bases between them. Germline CDR1 is DFQATT and CDR2 is SNEGSKA (reference sequence). The CDR3 extends over 12 amino acids. The CDR3 sequence: CSTGGRTDTQYF. CDR3 DNA sequence: TGCAGTACCGGGGGCCGCACAGATACGCAGTATTTT.

This clonotype was seen at least ten times. The gene calls are TRBV4-2 and TRBJ2-7; 8 nucleotides align to TRBD2. CDR1 LGHNA and CDR2 YNFKEQ come from the germline V gene. V lost 4 bases and J lost 6; bases outside the gene matches: 14. This CDR3 is 16 amino acids long. As DNA, the CDR3 is TGTGCCAGCAGCCCCATGGTGGGACTAGTTGGATGCGAGCAGTACTTC. Protein sequence: CASSPMVGLVGCEQYF.

As concerns this clonotype: This could be a read error, since a much larger clone is one nucleotide away. The V gene is TRBV6-5, the J gene TRBJ1-5; D gene unclear. This CDR3 is 15 amino acids long. CDR1 is MNHEY and CDR2 is SVGAGI in the germline V gene. CDR3 sequence: CSSRSGINSNQPQHF. The CDR3 nucleotides read TGTTCCAGCAGGTCCGGGATTAATAGCAATCAGCCCCAGCATTTT.

This clonotype has at least ten counts. The chain combines TRBV20-1 with TRBJ2-5, with 10 nucleotides matching TRBD2. Per germline, CDR1 DFQATT and CDR2 SNEGSKA (reference sequence). This CDR3 contains 16 residues. J lost 5 bases, V lost 6 bases, and 15 bases had no gene match. The CDR3 coding sequence is TGCAGTGCCCTTAGGGGAGCGGGGGGGCCAGGGGAGACCCAGTACTTC. As protein: CSALRGAGGPGETQYF.